Listed here are 28 T cell receptor beta chains from one sample, sequenced in a study of T cell responses to AZD1222 COVID-19 vaccine. Clones were sequenced by immunoSEQ multiplex PCR, and TCRdb holds only the in-frame ones, with some missing. Among some 120,000 clones listed, about 90% were seen once. The material sequenced was peripheral blood, taken on day 0 of AZD1222 vaccination. The origin of the receptors is an adult in good health.

J is TRBJ1-1 and V is TRBV19; 9 positions match TRBD1. The CDR3 covers 14 residues. Trimming at V came to 7 bases and at J to 2 bases, leaving 5 bases not matched to a gene. Germline values: CDR1 LNHDA, CDR2 SQIVND (reference sequence). The DNA of the CDR3 is TGTGCCAGTAAACAGGGGGCCAGAAACACTGAAGCTTTCTTT. It specifies CASKQGARNTEAFF.

J is TRBJ2-7 and V is TRBV7-2; perhaps TRBD1 as D (7 bases). V lost 4 bases to trimming and J lost 10 bases, with 20 bases between them. Per the germline V gene, CDR1 is SGHTA and CDR2 is FQGNSA. The CDR3 is made up of 14 amino acids. The DNA for the CDR3 is TGTGCCAGCAGCTCTATCACCGGAGGGGGCCAACAGTACTTC. It encodes CASSSITGGGQQYF.

This chain's CDR3 is CASSLGQGVLRTGELFF. Written as DNA, the CDR3 is TGTGCCAGCAGCCTCGGACAGGGGGTTTTACGCACCGGGGAGCTGTTTTTT. V and J are TRBV9 and TRBJ2-2, with 10 positions matching TRBD1. Germline V gives CDR1 SGDLS, CDR2 YYNGEE. With V trimmed by 4 bases and J by 4 bases, 10 bases remained unmatched. This CDR3 contains 17 residues.

The V gene is TRBV3-1 (or the pseudogene TRBV3-2), the J gene TRBJ2-7; D may correspond to TRBD1 or TRBD2 (5 bases each). V was trimmed by 0 bases and J by 3 bases, leaving 12 bases between them. Germline V lookup: CDR1 LGHDT, CDR2 YNNKEL (reference sequence). CDR3 length: 15 amino acids. This CDR3 reads CASSQDPGRDYEQYF. The DNA for the CDR3 is TGTGCCAGCAGCCAAGATCCAGGGAGAGACTACGAGCAGTACTTC.

This clone showed up just once. The chain has TRBV28 and TRBJ1-5; 7 positions agree with TRBD1. Germline trimming cut 4 bases from V and 8 bases from J; bases unmatched to any gene: 8. Looked up from germline, CDR1 is MDHEN and CDR2 is SYDVKM. The CDR3 contains 14 residues. CDR3 sequence reads: CASSYQQGRKPQHF. The CDR3, as DNA: TGTGCCAGCAGTTATCAACAGGGGAGGAAGCCCCAGCATTTT.

This clone was seen only a few times. The V gene is TRBV6-5, the J gene TRBJ1-2; 8 nucleotides align to TRBD1. The junction had 5 bases not matched to a gene; V was cut back by 8 bases and J by 6 bases. CDR3 size: 12 residues. CDR1 MNHEY and CDR2 SVGAGI come from the germline V gene. This CDR3 is CASSTRGHGYTF. The CDR3 coding sequence is TGTGCCAGCTCTACCAGGGGGCATGGCTACACCTTC.

The genes are TRBV19 and TRBJ2-7; 7 bases align to TRBD1. This CDR3 has 14 residues. CDR1 and CDR2 (germline): LNHDA, SQIVND (reference sequence). V lost 5 bases, J lost 2 bases, and 6 bases stayed unmatched. CDR3 sequence reads: CASSPRDSPYEQYF. CDR3 nucleotide sequence: TGTGCCAGTAGTCCTCGGGACAGCCCCTACGAGCAGTACTTC.

The CDR3 here is CASSPSAGGAYEQYF. In DNA, the CDR3 is TGTGCCAGCTCACCCTCGGCGGGAGGAGCTTACGAGCAGTACTTC. The chain carries TRBV18 and TRBJ2-7, with 8 bases matching TRBD2. The length of the CDR3 is 15 residues. J was trimmed by 4 bases and V by 3 bases; bases with no gene match: 8. Germline V gene data show CDR1 as KGHSH and CDR2 as LQKENI.

The genes are TRBV19 and TRBJ1-1; possible D gene TRBD1, 6 bases. Germline CDR1 LNHDA, CDR2 SQIVND (reference sequence). The CDR3 length is 13 residues. V lost 6 bases, J lost 9 bases, and 17 bases lay in between. The CDR3 DNA reads as TGTGCCAGTAGCGAGGGGGGTCTAGGGCAAGCTTTCTTT. Its translation is CASSEGGLGQAFF.

The chain employs TRBV10-2 and TRBJ2-3; 7 positions agree with TRBD2. CDR1 WSHSY and CDR2 SAAADI come from the germline V gene. Trimming took 9 bases from V and 2 from J; bases not matched to a gene: 11. This CDR3 is 15 amino acids long. For the CDR3, the DNA is TGCGCCAGTCGATTCGGGAGGTCTCCCACAGATACGCAGTATTTT. It encodes CASRFGRSPTDTQYF.

This chain connects TRBV15 to TRBJ2-1; 7 bases agree with TRBD2. From germline, CDR1 is LNHNV and CDR2 YYDKDF (reference sequence). V was pared by 0 bases and J by 8 bases, with 7 bases of the junction left unmatched. The CDR3 totals 15 residues. The CDR3 reads CATSREASGGYEQFF. DNA for the CDR3: TGTGCCACCAGCAGAGAGGCTAGCGGTGGATATGAGCAGTTCTTC.

V usage is TRBV7-2 and J usage is TRBJ1-4; TRBD1 is a possible D gene (5 bases). Trimming removed 1 base from V and 3 bases from J, with 6 bases in between. CDR3 length equals 14 residues. Germline assignment: CDR1 SGHTA and CDR2 FQGNSA. CDR3 amino acids: CASSLGGSNEKLFF. For the CDR3, the DNA is TGTGCCAGCAGCTTAGGGGGGTCTAATGAAAAACTGTTTTTT.

The gene calls are TRBV19 and TRBJ2-7; 7 positions match TRBD2. Germline loops: CDR1 LNHDA, CDR2 SQIVND (reference sequence). The CDR3 consists of 13 residues. V trimming: 6 bases; J trimming: 1 base; junction bases outside the gene matches: 3. The CDR3 nucleotides are TGTGCCAGTAGAGGGAGGGGATCCTACGAGCAGTACTTC. Translating it yields CASRGRGSYEQYF.

The chain has TRBV28 and TRBJ2-1; D unresolved. Trimming removed 5 bases at V and 4 bases at J, with 15 bases between. Looked up from germline, CDR1 is MDHEN and CDR2 is SYDVKM. There are 15 residues in the CDR3. The CDR3 DNA sequence: TGTGCCAGCAGTCCCCCCCTACCCTCATACAATGAGCAGTTCTTC. Protein sequence: CASSPPLPSYNEQFF.

The chain couples TRBV7-8 to TRBJ1-1; D call uncertain. CDR1 and CDR2 (germline): SGHVS, FQNEAQ. V shed 2 bases and J shed 5 bases, with 15 bases lying between them. The CDR3 runs 15 residues. CDR3 nucleotides: TGTGCCAGCAGCTTAAGGGCACTCAGAGGTACTGAAGCTTTCTTT. It codes for CASSLRALRGTEAFF.

The chain employs TRBV5-1 and TRBJ1-5; D perhaps matches TRBD1 (5 bases). This CDR3 is built from 14 residues. The V end was cut by 0 bases, the J end by 6 bases, with 10 bases between. Germline CDR1 reads SGHRS; CDR2 reads YFSETQ. The CDR3 nucleotides read TGCGCCAGCAGCTTGGAGCCGGGGACTCAGCCCCAGCATTTT. Residues: CASSLEPGTQPQHF.

V and J are TRBV5-1 and TRBJ2-5, with D unresolved. Deletions cut 4 bases from V and 5 bases from J, with 12 bases between. CDR1 is SGHRS, CDR2 YFSETQ, per germline. The CDR3 consists of 13 residues. The CDR3 region has the DNA TGCGCCAGCAGCGTCACATCAAGGGAGACCCAGTACTTC. Encoded protein: CASSVTSRETQYF.

The gene calls are TRBV2 and TRBJ2-7; D is ambiguous. V lost 4 bases and J 0 bases, leaving 10 bases between the germline ends. CDR1 and CDR2 from the germline V gene are SNHLY and FYNNEI. The CDR3 has 14 residues. The CDR3 bases are TGTGCCAGCAGTGCGGCGGCTGGCTCCTACGAGCAGTACTTC. Translation gives CASSAAAGSYEQYF.

V and J are TRBV5-1 and TRBJ1-2; D is unclear. The CDR3 has 15 residues. Trimming took off 4 bases at V and 6 bases at J, with 19 bases between the two ends. Germline V gene sequence: CDR1 SGHRS, CDR2 YFSETQ. CDR3 amino acids: CASSITGFLGDGYTF. CDR3 nucleotide sequence: TGCGCCAGCAGCATAACCGGGTTTTTAGGCGATGGCTACACCTTC. Complete variable domain (other parts from reference TRBV5-1 and TRBJ1-2): KAGVTQTPRYLIKTRGQQVTLSCSPISGHRSVSWYQQTPGQGLQFLFEYFSETQRNKGNFPGRFSGRQFSNSRSEMNVSTLELGDSALYLCASSITGFLGDGYTFGSGTRLTVV.

This chain connects TRBV18 to TRBJ2-7; maybe TRBD1 (6 bases). Germline V gives CDR1 KGHSH, CDR2 LQKENI. This CDR3 has 14 amino acids. The V end was cut by 2 bases, the J end by 7 bases, with 15 bases between. CDR3 DNA: TGTGCCAGCTCACCAAGGACAGAGGCGAGGGAGCAGTACTTC. Residues: CASSPRTEAREQYF.

The rearrangement uses TRBV28 and TRBJ1-3, with unresolved D. The CDR3 loop spans 14 amino acids. CDR1 and CDR2 (germline): MDHEN, SYDVKM. Trimming left V 6 bases short and J 3 bases short, with 12 bases between. This CDR3 is CASRSWGSGNTIYF. The DNA of the CDR3 is TGTGCCAGCAGATCCTGGGGAAGTGGAAACACCATATATTTT.

This rearrangement joins TRBV7-8 to TRBJ1-5; D gene unclear. This CDR3 is built from 14 residues. The germline V and J ends were trimmed by 2 bases and 7 bases, with 12 bases remaining between them. CDR1 and CDR2 (germline): SGHVS, FQNEAQ. The CDR3 reads CASSLRRVTQPQHF. The CDR3 region has the DNA TGTGCCAGCAGCTTACGGAGGGTAACACAGCCCCAGCATTTT.

This chain uses TRBV5-4 with TRBJ1-2; D might be TRBD1 (6 bases). The CDR3 spans 15 residues. CDR1 and CDR2 (germline): SGHNT, YYREEE (reference sequence). Deletions cut 4 bases from V and 3 bases from J, with 16 bases between. CDR3 region: CASSPSTGYHYGYTF. The CDR3 DNA is TGTGCCAGCAGCCCGAGCACAGGGTATCACTATGGCTACACCTTC.

The chain joins TRBV11-2 to TRBJ1-3; D is undetermined. The germline V gene has CDR1 SGHAT and CDR2 FQNNGV. V lost 0 bases to trimming and J lost 3 bases, with 6 bases between them. The CDR3 loop spans 14 amino acids. CDR3 loop: CASSLEGVGNTIYF. For the CDR3, the DNA is TGTGCCAGCAGCTTAGAAGGAGTTGGAAACACCATATATTTT. Combining the CDR3 with reference TRBV11-2 and TRBJ1-3 gives the whole variable domain EAGVAQSPRYKIIEKRQSVAFWCNPISGHATLYWYQQILGQGPKLLIQFQNNGVVDDSQLPKDRFSAERLKGVDSTLKIQPAKLEDSAVYLCASSLEGVGNTIYFGEGSWLTVV.

This chain links TRBV30 with TRBJ1-6, with D unclear. V was pared by 1 base and J by 6 bases, with 16 bases between. Per germline, CDR1 GTSNPN and CDR2 SVGIG (reference sequence). The CDR3 has 16 amino acids. In DNA, the CDR3 is TGTGCCTGGAGTGCCGCCACGACCCTCTTTAATTCACCCCTCCACTTT. Protein product: CAWSAATTLFNSPLHF.

The rearrangement joins TRBV2 to TRBJ1-2; TRBD1 matches at 7 bases. V was clipped by 6 bases and J by 4 bases; unmatched bases: 8. Germline CDR1 is SNHLY and CDR2 is FYNNEI. This CDR3 comprises 14 residues. CDR3 sequence: CASRRLGQRYGYTF. DNA for the CDR3: TGTGCCAGCAGACGATTGGGACAGCGCTATGGCTACACCTTC.

J is TRBJ2-7 and V is TRBV18, with 15 bases matching TRBD2. The V gene end was trimmed by 3 bases and the J gene end by 6 bases; junction bases not matched to a gene: 12. Germline loops: CDR1 KGHSH, CDR2 LQKENI. This CDR3 is built from 18 residues. CDR3 sequence reads: CASSPRTSGGALKGEQYF. CDR3 coding DNA: TGTGCCAGCTCACCCAGGACTAGCGGGGGGGCCCTTAAGGGCGAGCAGTACTTC. Drawing the rest from reference TRBV18 and TRBJ2-7, the complete variable domain is NAGVMQNPRHLVRRRGQEARLRCSPMKGHSHVYWYRQLPEEGLKFMVYLQKENIIDESGMPKERFSAEFPKEGPSILRIQQVVRGDSAAYFCASSPRTSGGALKGEQYFGPGTRLTVT.

The chain employs TRBV9 and TRBJ2-1; 12 bases align to TRBD2. The CDR3 spans 15 residues. Germline V gene lookup returns CDR1 SGDLS and CDR2 YYNGEE. J gave up 7 bases and V 2 bases, and 4 bases lay outside the gene matches. CDR3 in DNA: TGTGCCAGCAGCGTTGGACTAGCGGGGCAAAATGAGCAGTTCTTC. Translation: CASSVGLAGQNEQFF.